The clone carrying this T cell receptor beta chain turned up a few times. Its matching antigen is unknown. MiXCR, run by TCRdb on the 5' RACE reads, gives a single entry per CDR3 protein. The profile shows 400,000 to 450,000 distinct CDR3 sequences, roughly 17% of them singletons. V was clipped by 1 base and J by 5 bases; unmatched bases: 7. The CDR3 extends over 16 amino acids. Germline-derived CDR1 and CDR2 are SGHRS and YFSETQ. The sample originates from a study of CD8 T cells in ankylosing spondylitis. Study-level points and caveats: A motif in TCR beta, a set of under ten highly homologous variants, appeared characteristic of ankylosing spondylitis blood.

This rearrangement joins TRBV5-1 to TRBJ2-5, with 11 nucleotides matching TRBD2. Sequenced: blood, either unsorted or a sorted T cell fraction (not recorded which). The TCR sequence derives from a male donor with ankylosing spondylitis. The CDR3 sequence is CASSLQSSSGRETQYF. CDR3 coding DNA: TGCGCCAGCAGCTTGCAGAGTTCTAGCGGGAGGGAGACCCAGTACTTC.